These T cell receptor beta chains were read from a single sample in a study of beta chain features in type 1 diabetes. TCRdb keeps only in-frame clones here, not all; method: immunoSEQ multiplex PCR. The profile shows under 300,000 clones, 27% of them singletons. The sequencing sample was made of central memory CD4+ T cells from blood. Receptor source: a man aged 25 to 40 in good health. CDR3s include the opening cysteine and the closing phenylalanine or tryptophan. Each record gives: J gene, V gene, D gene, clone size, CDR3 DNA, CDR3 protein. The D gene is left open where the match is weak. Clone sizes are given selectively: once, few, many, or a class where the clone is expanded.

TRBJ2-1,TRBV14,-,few,TGTGCCAGCAGCCTAGTAGCCTACAATGAGCAGTTCTTC,CASSLVAYNEQFF
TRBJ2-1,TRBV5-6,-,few,TGTGCCAGCAGTTCCCTTGACAGGACTAACAATGAGCAGTTCTTC,CASSSLDRTNNEQFF
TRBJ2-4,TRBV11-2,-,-,TGTGCCAGCAGCGCCTCGGGCGTCAAAAACATTCAGTACTTC,CASSASGVKNIQYF
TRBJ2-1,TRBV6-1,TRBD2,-,TGTGCCAGCAGTGAATTTGGTAGCGGGCCTAAAACGAGCTCCTACAATGAGCAGTTCTTC,CASSEFGSGPKTSSYNEQFF
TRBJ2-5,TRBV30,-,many,TGTGCCTGGAGTGTAGGGCTAGGCGGACCACAAGAGACCCAGTACTTC,CAWSVGLGGPQETQYF
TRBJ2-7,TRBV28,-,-,TGTGCCAGCAGTCTAGGCGGCAGGGACTACGAGCAGTACTTC,CASSLGGRDYEQYF
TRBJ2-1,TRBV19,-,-,TGTGCCAGTAGTGGGAGGACGGCCAGCTCCTACAATGAGCAGTTCTTC,CASSGRTASSYNEQFF
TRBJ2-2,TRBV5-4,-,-,TGTGCCAGCAGCTTCGGGGGGCGAGGAGGGGAGCTGTTTTTT,CASSFGGRGGELFF
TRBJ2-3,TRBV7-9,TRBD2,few,TGTGCCAGCAGCCGCGGGGGGCACACAGATACGCAGTATTTT,CASSRGGHTDTQYF
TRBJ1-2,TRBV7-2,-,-,TGTGCCAGCAGCTTACAACTTGCTAACTATGGCTACACCTTC,CASSLQLANYGYTF
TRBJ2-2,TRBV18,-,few,TGTGCCAGCTCACCCCCGAGCACCGGGGAGCTGTTTTTT,CASSPPSTGELFF
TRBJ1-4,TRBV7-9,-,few,TGTGCCAGCAGCTTAGGGCAGGAGAATGAAAAACTGTTTTTT,CASSLGQENEKLFF
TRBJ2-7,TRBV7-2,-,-,TGTGCCAGCAGGGCCTCTAATCCCATGCCCTACGAGCAGTACTTC,CASRASNPMPYEQYF
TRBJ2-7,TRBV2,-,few,TGTGCCAGCAGTGAACGGACGGCCCTTCCCTACGAGCAGTACTTC,CASSERTALPYEQYF
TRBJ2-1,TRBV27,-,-,TGTGCCAGCAGGCTAGGTCCGAATGAGCAGTTCTTC,CASRLGPNEQFF
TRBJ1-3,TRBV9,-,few,TGTGCCAGCAGAACGGACTCTGGAAACACCATATATTTT,CASRTDSGNTIYF
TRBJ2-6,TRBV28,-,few,TGTGCCAGCCGCCCCGAGGGGCTGGGGGCCAACGTCCTGACTTTC,CASRPEGLGANVLTF
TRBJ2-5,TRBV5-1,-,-,TGCGCCAGCAGCTTGGACAGCCCCGGAGAGACCCAGTACTTC,CASSLDSPGETQYF
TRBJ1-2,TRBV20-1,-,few,TGCAGTGCTAGACCCACAGGGCTCTACTTC,CSARPTGLYF
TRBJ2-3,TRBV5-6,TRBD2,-,TGTGCCAGCAGCTTAGGACTAGCGGCAGATACGCAGTATTTT,CASSLGLAADTQYF